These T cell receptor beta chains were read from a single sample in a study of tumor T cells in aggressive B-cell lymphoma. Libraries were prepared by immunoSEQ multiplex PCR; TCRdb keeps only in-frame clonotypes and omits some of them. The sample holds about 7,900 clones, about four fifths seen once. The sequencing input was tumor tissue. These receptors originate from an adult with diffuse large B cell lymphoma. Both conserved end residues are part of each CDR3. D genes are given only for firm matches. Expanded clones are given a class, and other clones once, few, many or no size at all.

CDR3nt: TGTGCCAGCAGCGACCAGCGCTACGAGCAGTACTTC
CDR3aa: CASSDQRYEQYF
abundance: NA
v_gene: TRBV9
d_gene: NA
j_gene: TRBJ2-7

CDR3nt: TGTGCCAGCAGCTTTTTACAGGGGACCGGGGAGCTGTTTTTT
CDR3aa: CASSFLQGTGELFF
abundance: NA
v_gene: TRBV11-3
d_gene: TRBD1
j_gene: TRBJ2-2

CDR3nt: TGTGCCAGCACGGAGGGCCGCACCGGGGAGCTGTTTTTT
CDR3aa: CASTEGRTGELFF
abundance: few
v_gene: TRBV21-1
d_gene: NA
j_gene: TRBJ2-2

CDR3nt: TGTGCCAGCAGCGCCGGACAGGGGCCAGATACGCAGTATTTT
CDR3aa: CASSAGQGPDTQYF
abundance: NA
v_gene: TRBV9
d_gene: TRBD1
j_gene: TRBJ2-3

CDR3nt: TGCAGCGCCTTACAGGGCGATAATGAAAAACTGTTTTTT
CDR3aa: CSALQGDNEKLFF
abundance: NA
v_gene: TRBV29-1
d_gene: NA
j_gene: TRBJ1-4

CDR3nt: TGTGCCAGCAGCTTAGGGACTAGCACAGATACGCAGTATTTT
CDR3aa: CASSLGTSTDTQYF
abundance: NA
v_gene: TRBV7-2
d_gene: NA
j_gene: TRBJ2-3

CDR3nt: TGTGCCAGCAGCGTGGGGGACTTAGGCTCCTACAATGAGCAGTTCTTC
CDR3aa: CASSVGDLGSYNEQFF
abundance: NA
v_gene: TRBV9
d_gene: NA
j_gene: TRBJ2-1

CDR3nt: TGTGCCTGGAGTGGGGGGGACGGGGCCAACGTCCTGACTTTC
CDR3aa: CAWSGGDGANVLTF
abundance: NA
v_gene: TRBV30
d_gene: NA
j_gene: TRBJ2-6

CDR3nt: TGTGCCAGCAGCGCCCGACAGGGGAGGGGAAACACCATATATTTT
CDR3aa: CASSARQGRGNTIYF
abundance: NA
v_gene: TRBV9
d_gene: TRBD1
j_gene: TRBJ1-3

CDR3nt: TGTGCCAGCAGCTTAGAACGGGCCCAGTACTTC
CDR3aa: CASSLERAQYF
abundance: NA
v_gene: TRBV7-6
d_gene: NA
j_gene: TRBJ2-5

CDR3nt: TGTGCCAGCAGCTTCTGGGGCCAAATGAGGACTGAAGCTTTCTTT
CDR3aa: CASSFWGQMRTEAFF
abundance: NA
v_gene: TRBV5-4
d_gene: NA
j_gene: TRBJ1-1

CDR3nt: TGTGCCAGCAGTTTCCTTAGCTCCTACGAGCAGTACTTC
CDR3aa: CASSFLSSYEQYF
abundance: NA
v_gene: TRBV6-5
d_gene: NA
j_gene: TRBJ2-7

CDR3nt: TGCGCCAGCAGCCAAGATACTAGGTTGCAGTACTTC
CDR3aa: CASSQDTRLQYF
abundance: NA
v_gene: TRBV4-1
d_gene: NA
j_gene: TRBJ2-5

CDR3nt: TGTGCCAGCAGCTTAACTCGACAGGGTACCGGGGAGCTGTTTTTT
CDR3aa: CASSLTRQGTGELFF
abundance: NA
v_gene: TRBV5-5
d_gene: TRBD1
j_gene: TRBJ2-2

CDR3nt: TGCGCCAGCAGCTTGGTCGGGGAAGAGCAGTACTTC
CDR3aa: CASSLVGEEQYF
abundance: NA
v_gene: TRBV5-1
d_gene: NA
j_gene: TRBJ2-7

CDR3nt: TGTGCCAGCAGCTTAGTTGGGACAGCTCCAGATACGCAGTATTTT
CDR3aa: CASSLVGTAPDTQYF
abundance: NA
v_gene: TRBV7-3
d_gene: TRBD1
j_gene: TRBJ2-3

CDR3nt: TGTGCCTGGAGTGTATGGCAGGGGAACACTGAAGCTTTCTTT
CDR3aa: CAWSVWQGNTEAFF
abundance: few
v_gene: TRBV30
d_gene: NA
j_gene: TRBJ1-1

CDR3nt: TGTGCCACCCTAGGGAACACTGAAGCTTTCTTT
CDR3aa: CATLGNTEAFF
abundance: NA
v_gene: TRBV6-1
d_gene: NA
j_gene: TRBJ1-1

CDR3nt: TGTGCCAGCACCTCTTCGGGACAGTGGTCGTTCTATGGCTACACCTTC
CDR3aa: CASTSSGQWSFYGYTF
abundance: NA
v_gene: TRBV25-1
d_gene: TRBD1
j_gene: TRBJ1-2

CDR3nt: TGTGCCAGCAGATCGGAGGGTAGCGGATACAATGAGCAGTTCTTC
CDR3aa: CASRSEGSGYNEQFF
abundance: NA
v_gene: TRBV7-6
d_gene: NA
j_gene: TRBJ2-1

CDR3nt: TGCGCCAGCAGCTTGGCCGGGGGACAGGGGGCCTACGAGCAGTACTTC
CDR3aa: CASSLAGGQGAYEQYF
abundance: NA
v_gene: TRBV5-1
d_gene: TRBD1
j_gene: TRBJ2-7

CDR3nt: TGCAGCGTTAGAGTGTCCGGGGAGCTGTTTTTT
CDR3aa: CSVRVSGELFF
abundance: NA
v_gene: TRBV29-1
d_gene: NA
j_gene: TRBJ2-2

CDR3nt: TGTGCCAGCATCCCCGGGACGGGAGTGGAAGCTTTCTTT
CDR3aa: CASIPGTGVEAFF
abundance: NA
v_gene: TRBV6-5
d_gene: NA
j_gene: TRBJ1-1

CDR3nt: TGTGCCAGCAGAGAGACAGGGGGCTGGGACGAGCAGTACTTC
CDR3aa: CASRETGGWDEQYF
abundance: NA
v_gene: TRBV6-1
d_gene: TRBD1
j_gene: TRBJ2-7

CDR3nt: TGTGCCAGCAGTTCGCGACAGGGCACTGAAGCTTTCTTT
CDR3aa: CASSSRQGTEAFF
abundance: NA
v_gene: TRBV6-6
d_gene: TRBD1
j_gene: TRBJ1-1

CDR3nt: TGTGCCAGCAGTTACCCCGGGACAGGGGAAAACATTCAGTACTTC
CDR3aa: CASSYPGTGENIQYF
abundance: NA
v_gene: TRBV6-5
d_gene: TRBD1
j_gene: TRBJ2-4

CDR3nt: TGTGCCAGCAGCCCATATAGCCCTGGACTAGCGTTCGAGCAGTACTTC
CDR3aa: CASSPYSPGLAFEQYF
abundance: few
v_gene: TRBV11-2
d_gene: TRBD2
j_gene: TRBJ2-7

CDR3nt: TGTGCCAGCAGTCCCGTGGGGGGGGGCCAAGTGCCCCAGCATTTT
CDR3aa: CASSPVGGGQVPQHF
abundance: NA
v_gene: TRBV11-2
d_gene: NA
j_gene: TRBJ1-5

CDR3nt: TGTGCCAGCAGCGTAGTAGGACAGGGTGTCACAGATACGCAGTATTTT
CDR3aa: CASSVVGQGVTDTQYF
abundance: NA
v_gene: TRBV9
d_gene: TRBD1
j_gene: TRBJ2-3

CDR3nt: TGTGCCAGCAGCAAATCTCTAGCGGGAGTCTACGAGCAGTACTTC
CDR3aa: CASSKSLAGVYEQYF
abundance: NA
v_gene: TRBV13
d_gene: TRBD2
j_gene: TRBJ2-7

CDR3nt: TGTGCCAGCAGCCTTTTTAGCGGGAGAGGGGAGGGGAATGAGCAGTTCTTC
CDR3aa: CASSLFSGRGEGNEQFF
abundance: NA
v_gene: TRBV11-3
d_gene: TRBD2
j_gene: TRBJ2-1

CDR3nt: TGTGTCAGCAGATCCGGGACAGGGGGACCCTTCTCCTACGAGCAGTACTTC
CDR3aa: CVSRSGTGGPFSYEQYF
abundance: NA
v_gene: TRBV14
d_gene: TRBD1
j_gene: TRBJ2-7

CDR3nt: TGTGCCAGTAGCGGCGGTAGAGGGGATGAAGCTTTCTTT
CDR3aa: CASSGGRGDEAFF
abundance: NA
v_gene: TRBV6-1
d_gene: NA
j_gene: TRBJ1-1

CDR3nt: TGTGCCAGCAGCCAGGGACAGGGCTCCTACAATGAGCAGTTCTTC
CDR3aa: CASSQGQGSYNEQFF
abundance: few
v_gene: TRBV5-4
d_gene: TRBD1
j_gene: TRBJ2-1

CDR3nt: TGTGCCAGCAGCCCCGGGACAGGCTACGAGCAGTACTTC
CDR3aa: CASSPGTGYEQYF
abundance: NA
v_gene: TRBV28
d_gene: TRBD1
j_gene: TRBJ2-7

CDR3nt: TGTGCCTGGAGTGTCACGGGGTCTGGAAACACCATATATTTT
CDR3aa: CAWSVTGSGNTIYF
abundance: NA
v_gene: TRBV30
d_gene: NA
j_gene: TRBJ1-3

CDR3nt: TGTGCCAGCAGCGTCGGGGGAGCAAGCTCCTACGAGCAGTACTTC
CDR3aa: CASSVGGASSYEQYF
abundance: NA
v_gene: TRBV9
d_gene: NA
j_gene: TRBJ2-7

CDR3nt: TGTGCCAGCAGCCGTCGACAGGGGGCGCCCACTGAAGCTTTCTTT
CDR3aa: CASSRRQGAPTEAFF
abundance: NA
v_gene: TRBV14
d_gene: TRBD1
j_gene: TRBJ1-1

CDR3nt: TGTGCCAGCAGTGACTTCCGGGACAGCTCCTACGAGCAGTACTTC
CDR3aa: CASSDFRDSSYEQYF
abundance: few
v_gene: TRBV6-1
d_gene: TRBD1
j_gene: TRBJ2-7

CDR3nt: TGTGCCAGCGGCAAGGTGTGCTCGATGAGGGACACCGGGGAGCTGTTTTTT
CDR3aa: CASGKVCSMRDTGELFF
abundance: NA
v_gene: TRBV21-1
d_gene: NA
j_gene: TRBJ2-2

CDR3nt: TGTGCCAGCGGTACGACAGGGGAGAGCGACGAGCAGTACTTC
CDR3aa: CASGTTGESDEQYF
abundance: NA
v_gene: TRBV6-1
d_gene: TRBD1
j_gene: TRBJ2-7

CDR3nt: TGCGCCAGCAGCTTGACAGGGGGAAACACCATATATTTT
CDR3aa: CASSLTGGNTIYF
abundance: NA
v_gene: TRBV5-1
d_gene: NA
j_gene: TRBJ1-3

CDR3nt: TGTGCCAGCAACCGGGAGACGGGGGAGACCCAGTACTTC
CDR3aa: CASNRETGETQYF
abundance: NA
v_gene: TRBV2
d_gene: NA
j_gene: TRBJ2-5

CDR3nt: TGTGCCAGCAGCTCAATCCACAGGGGGACCCAAGAGACCCAGTACTTC
CDR3aa: CASSSIHRGTQETQYF
abundance: NA
v_gene: TRBV13
d_gene: TRBD1
j_gene: TRBJ2-5

CDR3nt: TGCGCCAGCAGCAATACCGGGGGAAGTGCAACTAATGAAAAACTGTTTTTT
CDR3aa: CASSNTGGSATNEKLFF
abundance: NA
v_gene: TRBV5-1
d_gene: NA
j_gene: TRBJ1-4

CDR3nt: TGTGCCAGTGGGACAGGGGGCGTTCAGCCCCAGCATTTT
CDR3aa: CASGTGGVQPQHF
abundance: NA
v_gene: TRBV19
d_gene: TRBD1
j_gene: TRBJ1-5

CDR3nt: TGTGCCAGCAAGGAACTAGCGGGAGTTCTCTACGAGCAGTACTTC
CDR3aa: CASKELAGVLYEQYF
abundance: NA
v_gene: TRBV6-1
d_gene: TRBD2
j_gene: TRBJ2-7

CDR3nt: TGCGCCAGCAGCTTTTGGGGCCAGGGGCCTCTCTCTGGGGCCAACGTCCTGACTTTC
CDR3aa: CASSFWGQGPLSGANVLTF
abundance: NA
v_gene: TRBV5-1
d_gene: NA
j_gene: TRBJ2-6

CDR3nt: TGTGCTAGCAATTCTCCGGGACTAGCGGGACTGGGGCAGTATTTT
CDR3aa: CASNSPGLAGLGQYF
abundance: once
v_gene: TRBV11-2
d_gene: TRBD2
j_gene: TRBJ2-3

CDR3nt: TGTGCCAGCAGCGTAGGGGGCGGGAGGGTTTTCGATGAGCAGTTCTTC
CDR3aa: CASSVGGGRVFDEQFF
abundance: NA
v_gene: TRBV9
d_gene: TRBD2
j_gene: TRBJ2-1

CDR3nt: TGTGCCAGCAGCAGACTAGCGGGAAGGCATGAGCAGTTCTTC
CDR3aa: CASSRLAGRHEQFF
abundance: NA
v_gene: TRBV5-6
d_gene: TRBD2
j_gene: TRBJ2-1

CDR3nt: TGTGCCAGCAGTTTAGAGGGGGCGTCCACAGATACGCAGTATTTT
CDR3aa: CASSLEGASTDTQYF
abundance: NA
v_gene: TRBV28
d_gene: TRBD1
j_gene: TRBJ2-3

CDR3nt: TGCGCCAGCAGCCCCTGGGACATGGTGAACACTGAAGCTTTCTTT
CDR3aa: CASSPWDMVNTEAFF
abundance: NA
v_gene: TRBV5-1
d_gene: NA
j_gene: TRBJ1-1

CDR3nt: TGTGCCAGCAGTTACGGAGTAGCGGGAGTGAGCTACGAGCAGTACTTC
CDR3aa: CASSYGVAGVSYEQYF
abundance: NA
v_gene: TRBV6-5
d_gene: TRBD2
j_gene: TRBJ2-7

CDR3nt: TGCGCCAGCAGCCAAGATTTTTTGTACTCTGGGGCCAACGTCCTGACTTTC
CDR3aa: CASSQDFLYSGANVLTF
abundance: NA
v_gene: TRBV4-3
d_gene: NA
j_gene: TRBJ2-6